This TCR beta chain is drawn from a study of cytomegalovirus exposure and HLA in healthy donors. Study context: Out of 398 genotyped donors, roughly 83% belonged to the Caucasian-associated ancestry cluster.

V gave up 5 bases and J gave up 4 bases; unmatched junction bases: 11. Germline values: CDR1 MNHEY, CDR2 SMNVEV (reference sequence). The CDR3 is made up of 16 amino acids. With 60 Vbeta and 13 Jbeta primers, the PCR was carried out. TCRdb's copy holds only in-frame clones and misses some; the assay was immunoSEQ multiplex PCR. The sample consists of approximately 170,000 clones, roughly 72% of them appearing once. As for this clone: What it recognizes is unknown.

Study-level findings and limits: Earlier analysis looked at TCR beta V segments, and most were productive about 87% or about 30% of the time.

The source is a man aged 40-55 years in good health and CMV-seronegative. This chain links TRBV27 with TRBJ1-1, with TRBD1 matching 9 bases. Sample: PBMCs. In nucleotides, the CDR3 is TGTGCCAGCAGTAGCTTGGCGACAGGGGGTATCACTGAAGCTTTCTTT. It encodes CASSSLATGGITEAFF.